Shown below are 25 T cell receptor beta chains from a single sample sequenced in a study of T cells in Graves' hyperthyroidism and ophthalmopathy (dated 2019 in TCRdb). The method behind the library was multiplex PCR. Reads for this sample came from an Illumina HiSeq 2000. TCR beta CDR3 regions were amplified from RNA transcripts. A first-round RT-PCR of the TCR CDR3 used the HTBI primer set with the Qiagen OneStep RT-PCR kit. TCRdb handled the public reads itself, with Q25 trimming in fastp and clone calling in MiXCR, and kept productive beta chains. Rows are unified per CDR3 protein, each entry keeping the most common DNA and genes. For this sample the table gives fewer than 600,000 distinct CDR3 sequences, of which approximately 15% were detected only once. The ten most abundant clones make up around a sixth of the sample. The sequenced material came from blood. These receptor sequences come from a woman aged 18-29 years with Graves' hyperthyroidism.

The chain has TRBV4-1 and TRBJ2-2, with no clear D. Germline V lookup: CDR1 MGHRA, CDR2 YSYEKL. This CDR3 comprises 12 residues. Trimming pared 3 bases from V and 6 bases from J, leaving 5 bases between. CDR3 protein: CASSQPPGELFF. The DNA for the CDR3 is TGCGCCAGCAGCCAGCCGCCCGGGGAGCTGTTTTTT.

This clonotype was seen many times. The CDR3 here is CASSLRGGLNTEAFF. CDR3 DNA sequence: TGTGCCAGCAGTTTGCGGGGTGGTTTGAACACTGAAGCTTTCTTT. The chain couples TRBV27 to TRBJ1-1, with D unresolved. V was trimmed by 3 bases and J by 0 bases, leaving 11 bases between them. This CDR3 spans 15 amino acids. Germline V gene data show CDR1 as MNHEY and CDR2 as SMNVEV (reference sequence).

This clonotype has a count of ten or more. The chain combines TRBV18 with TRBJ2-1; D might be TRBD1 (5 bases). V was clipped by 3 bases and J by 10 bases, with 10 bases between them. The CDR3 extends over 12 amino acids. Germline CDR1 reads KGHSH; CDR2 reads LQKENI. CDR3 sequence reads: CASSPGAREQFF. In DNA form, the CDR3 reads TGTGCCAGCTCACCTGGGGCCAGGGAGCAGTTCTTC.

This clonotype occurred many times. CDR3 loop: CASSFSAGPDHEQYF. DNA for the CDR3: TGTGCCAGCAGCTTTTCCGCAGGGCCCGACCACGAGCAGTACTTC. The chain employs TRBV11-2 and TRBJ2-7; D perhaps matches TRBD1 (5 bases). Per the germline V gene, CDR1 is SGHAT and CDR2 is FQNNGV. Trimming shortened V by 3 bases and J by 5 bases, and 17 bases separated the two germline ends. This CDR3 has 15 amino acids.

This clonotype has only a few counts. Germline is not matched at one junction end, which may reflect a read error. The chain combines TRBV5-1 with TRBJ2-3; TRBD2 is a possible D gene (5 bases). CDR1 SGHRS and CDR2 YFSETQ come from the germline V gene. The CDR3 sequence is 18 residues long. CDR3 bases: TGCGCCAGCAACTTGAATCTAGGCACGGGGTTTAGCACAGATACGCAGTATTTT. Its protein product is CASNLNLGTGFSTDTQYF.

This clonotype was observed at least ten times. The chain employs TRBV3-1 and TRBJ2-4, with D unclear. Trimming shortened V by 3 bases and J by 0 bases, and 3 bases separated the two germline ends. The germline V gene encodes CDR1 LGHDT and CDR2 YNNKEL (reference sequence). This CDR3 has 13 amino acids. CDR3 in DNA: TGTGCCAGCAGCCAGTTAGCCAAAAACATTCAGTACTTC. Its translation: CASSQLAKNIQYF.

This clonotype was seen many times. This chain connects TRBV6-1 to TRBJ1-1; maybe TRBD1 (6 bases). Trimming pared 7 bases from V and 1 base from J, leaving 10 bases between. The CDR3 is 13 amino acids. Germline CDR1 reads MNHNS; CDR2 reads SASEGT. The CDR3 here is CASKRTENTEAFF. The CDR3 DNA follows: TGTGCCAGCAAAAGGACAGAGAACACTGAAGCTTTCTTT.

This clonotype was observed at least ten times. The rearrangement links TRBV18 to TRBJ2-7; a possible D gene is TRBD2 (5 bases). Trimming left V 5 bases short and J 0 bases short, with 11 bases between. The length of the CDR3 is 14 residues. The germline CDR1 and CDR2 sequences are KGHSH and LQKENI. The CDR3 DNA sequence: TGTGCCAGCTCATTTGGACTGAACTCCTACGAGCAGTACTTC. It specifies CASSFGLNSYEQYF.

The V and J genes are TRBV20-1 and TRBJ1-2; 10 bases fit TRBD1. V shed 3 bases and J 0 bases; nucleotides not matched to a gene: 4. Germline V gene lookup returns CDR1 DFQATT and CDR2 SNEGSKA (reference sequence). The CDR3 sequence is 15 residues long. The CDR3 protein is CSARWDRGSNYGYTF. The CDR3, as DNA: TGCAGTGCTAGGTGGGACAGGGGATCTAACTATGGCTACACCTTC.

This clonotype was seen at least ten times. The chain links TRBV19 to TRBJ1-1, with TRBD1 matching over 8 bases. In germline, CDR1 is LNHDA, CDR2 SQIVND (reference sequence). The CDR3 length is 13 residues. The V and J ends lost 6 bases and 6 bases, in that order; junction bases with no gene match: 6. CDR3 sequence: CASRLDRDAEAFF. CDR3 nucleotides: TGTGCCAGTAGATTGGACAGGGACGCTGAAGCTTTCTTT.

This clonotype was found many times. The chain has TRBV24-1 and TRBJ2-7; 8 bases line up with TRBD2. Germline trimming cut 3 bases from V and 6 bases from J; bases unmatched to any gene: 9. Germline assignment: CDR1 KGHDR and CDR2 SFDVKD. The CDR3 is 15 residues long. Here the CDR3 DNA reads TGTGCCACCAGTGATCAAGCCGGGACTAGGGGCGAGCAGTACTTC. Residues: CATSDQAGTRGEQYF.

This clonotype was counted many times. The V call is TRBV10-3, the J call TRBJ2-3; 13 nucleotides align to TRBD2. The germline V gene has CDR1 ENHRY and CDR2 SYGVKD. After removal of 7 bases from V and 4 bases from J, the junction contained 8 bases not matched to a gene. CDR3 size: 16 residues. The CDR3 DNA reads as TGTGCCATCACTTCAGGACTAGCGGGAGCCGCAGATACGCAGTATTTT. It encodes CAITSGLAGAADTQYF.

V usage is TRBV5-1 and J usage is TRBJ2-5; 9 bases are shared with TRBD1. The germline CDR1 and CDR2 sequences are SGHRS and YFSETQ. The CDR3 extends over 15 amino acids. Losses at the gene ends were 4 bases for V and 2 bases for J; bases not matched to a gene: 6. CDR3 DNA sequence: TGCGCCAGCAGCGGCGGACAGGGGAGACAAGAGACCCAGTACTTC. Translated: CASSGGQGRQETQYF.

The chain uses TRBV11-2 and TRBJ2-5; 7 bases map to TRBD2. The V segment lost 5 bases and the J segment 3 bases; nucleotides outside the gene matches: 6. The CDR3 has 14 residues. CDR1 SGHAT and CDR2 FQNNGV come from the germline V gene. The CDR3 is CASSMGLPKETQYF. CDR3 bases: TGTGCCAGCAGCATGGGACTACCAAAAGAGACCCAGTACTTC. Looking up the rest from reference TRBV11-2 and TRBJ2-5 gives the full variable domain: EAGVAQSPRYKIIEKRQSVAFWCNPISGHATLYWYQQILGQGPKLLIQFQNNGVVDDSQLPKDRFSAERLKGVDSTLKIQPAKLEDSAVYLCASSMGLPKETQYFGPGTRLLVL.

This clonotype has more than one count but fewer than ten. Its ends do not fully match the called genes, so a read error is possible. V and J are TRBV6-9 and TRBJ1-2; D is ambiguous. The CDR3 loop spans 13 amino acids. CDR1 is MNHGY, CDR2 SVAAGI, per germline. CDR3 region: CASRSHAVYGHTF. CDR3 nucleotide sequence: TGTGCCAGCAGATCCCATGCGGTCTATGGCCACACCTTC.

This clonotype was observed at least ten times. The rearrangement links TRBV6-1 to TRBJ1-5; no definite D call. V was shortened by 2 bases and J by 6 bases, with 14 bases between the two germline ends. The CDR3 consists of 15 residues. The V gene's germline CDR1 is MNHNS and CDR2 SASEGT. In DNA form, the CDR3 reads TGTGCCAGCAGTGAATCTATGGGGATATCTCAGCCCCAGCATTTT. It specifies CASSESMGISQPQHF.

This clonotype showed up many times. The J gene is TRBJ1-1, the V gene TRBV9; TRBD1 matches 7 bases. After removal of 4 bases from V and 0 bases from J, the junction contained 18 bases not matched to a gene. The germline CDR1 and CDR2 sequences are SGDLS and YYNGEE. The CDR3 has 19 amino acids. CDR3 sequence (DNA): TGTGCCAGCAGCCCCCCCCCGGGACAGCGGCCGATCATGAACACTGAAGCTTTCTTT. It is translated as CASSPPPGQRPIMNTEAFF.

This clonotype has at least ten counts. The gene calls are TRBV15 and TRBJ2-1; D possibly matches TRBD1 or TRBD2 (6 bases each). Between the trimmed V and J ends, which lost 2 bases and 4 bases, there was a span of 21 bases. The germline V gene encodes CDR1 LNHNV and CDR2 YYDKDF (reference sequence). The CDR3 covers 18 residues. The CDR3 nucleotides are TGTGCCACCAGCAGAACTCTCCTGGGGGCTAGCGAGTACAATGAGCAGTTCTTC. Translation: CATSRTLLGASEYNEQFF.

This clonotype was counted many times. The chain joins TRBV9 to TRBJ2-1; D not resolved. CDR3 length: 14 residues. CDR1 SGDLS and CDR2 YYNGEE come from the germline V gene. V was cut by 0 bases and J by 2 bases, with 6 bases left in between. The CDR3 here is CASSVGLAYNEQFF. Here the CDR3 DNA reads TGTGCCAGCAGCGTAGGGCTAGCCTACAATGAGCAGTTCTTC.

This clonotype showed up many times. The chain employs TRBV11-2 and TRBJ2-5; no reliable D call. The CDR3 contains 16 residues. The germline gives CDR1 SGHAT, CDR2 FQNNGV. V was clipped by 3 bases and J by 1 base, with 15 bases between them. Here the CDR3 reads CASSFGRLRVQETQYF. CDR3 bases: TGTGCCAGCAGCTTTGGACGCCTTAGGGTCCAAGAGACCCAGTACTTC. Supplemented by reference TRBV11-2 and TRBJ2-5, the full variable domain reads EAGVAQSPRYKIIEKRQSVAFWCNPISGHATLYWYQQILGQGPKLLIQFQNNGVVDDSQLPKDRFSAERLKGVDSTLKIQPAKLEDSAVYLCASSFGRLRVQETQYFGPGTRLLVL.

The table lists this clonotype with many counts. The CDR3 is CASSPPGTATYEQYF. Here the CDR3 DNA reads TGTGCCAGCTCACCGCCCGGGACAGCCACCTACGAGCAGTACTTC. V gene TRBV18 combines with J gene TRBJ2-7; TRBD1 matches at 7 bases. CDR1 KGHSH and CDR2 LQKENI come from the germline V gene. This CDR3 is built from 15 residues. With 3 bases clipped from V and 2 bases from J, the junction kept 7 bases outside the gene matches.

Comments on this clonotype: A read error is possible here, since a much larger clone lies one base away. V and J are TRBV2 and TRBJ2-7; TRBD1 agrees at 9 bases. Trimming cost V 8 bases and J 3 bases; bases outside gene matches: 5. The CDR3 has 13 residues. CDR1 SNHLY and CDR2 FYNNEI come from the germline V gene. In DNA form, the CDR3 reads TGTGCCAGCGGTGGGACAGGGCGCTACGAGCAGTACTTC. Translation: CASGGTGRYEQYF.

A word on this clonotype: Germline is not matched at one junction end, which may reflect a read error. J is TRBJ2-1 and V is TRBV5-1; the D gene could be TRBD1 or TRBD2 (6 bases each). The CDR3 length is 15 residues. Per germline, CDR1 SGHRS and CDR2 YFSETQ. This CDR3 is CSSSSGGGSYNEQFF. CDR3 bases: TGCTCCAGCAGCTCCGGGGGCGGGTCCTACAATGAGCAGTTCTTC.

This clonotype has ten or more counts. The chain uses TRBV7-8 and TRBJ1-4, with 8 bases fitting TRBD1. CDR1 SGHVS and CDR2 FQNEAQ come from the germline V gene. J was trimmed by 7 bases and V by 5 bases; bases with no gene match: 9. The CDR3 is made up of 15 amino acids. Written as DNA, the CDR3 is TGTGCCAGCAGCGATCTCAGGGGGCGGGCTGAAAAACTGTTTTTT. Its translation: CASSDLRGRAEKLFF.

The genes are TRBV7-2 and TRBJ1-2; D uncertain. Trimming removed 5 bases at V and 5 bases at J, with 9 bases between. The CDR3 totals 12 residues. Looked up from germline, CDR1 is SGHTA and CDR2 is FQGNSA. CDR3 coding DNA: TGTGCCAGCAGCCACCAGGAATATGGCTACACCTTC. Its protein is CASSHQEYGYTF.